Each of the 24 T cell receptor beta chains below was sequenced from the same sample in a study of tumor-infiltrating lymphocytes in oesophageal squamous cell carcinoma. Using its own MiXCR run on the PCR reads, TCRdb lists one record per CDR3 protein. This sample has 15,000 to 20,000 distinct CDR3 sequences, with 40% to 50% found just once. Material for sequencing was esophageal tumor tissue. Source of these receptors: a male donor with esophageal squamous cell carcinoma.

This clonotype showed up many times. This sequence joins TRBV7-9 and TRBJ2-7; 10 positions match TRBD1. Germline CDR1 is SEHNR and CDR2 is FQNEAQ (reference sequence). The ends lost 5 bases at V and 2 bases at J; junction bases unmatched: 6. The CDR3 is 15 residues long. This CDR3 is CASSARDRGTYEQYF. The CDR3 DNA sequence: TGTGCCAGCAGCGCCCGGGACAGGGGAACCTACGAGCAGTACTTC.

The chain uses TRBV6-1 and TRBJ2-5; D remains unclear. The germline V gene has CDR1 MNHNS and CDR2 SASEGT. V was clipped by 2 bases and J by 6 bases, with 7 bases between them. This CDR3 is built from 12 residues. The DNA for the CDR3 is TGTGCCAGCAGTGAAAGATTCCAGACCCAGTACTTC. This encodes CASSERFQTQYF.

The chain uses TRBV5-1 and TRBJ2-3; D possibly corresponds to TRBD2 (7 bases). The CDR3 sequence is 15 residues long. V dropped 4 bases and J dropped 1 base, with 13 bases sitting between them. CDR1 is SGHRS, CDR2 YFSETQ, per germline. The CDR3 nucleotides read TGCGCCAGCAGCAGGGGGGGCTACGGCACAGATACGCAGTATTTT. It translates to CASSRGGYGTDTQYF.

This clonotype was seen a few times. The chain couples TRBV7-8 to TRBJ1-1; D perhaps matches TRBD1 (6 bases). Germline V gene sequence: CDR1 SGHVS, CDR2 FQNEAQ. Trimming took off 7 bases at V and 5 bases at J, with 17 bases between the two ends. The CDR3 length is 14 residues. The CDR3 region is CASTFGGGLTEAFF. The CDR3 nucleotides are TGTGCCAGCACGTTCGGAGGGGGTTTAACTGAAGCTTTCTTT.

The chain carries TRBV7-4 and TRBJ2-3; 8 bases line up with TRBD1. V lost 6 bases and J lost 1; bases outside the gene matches: 3. Germline CDR1 reads SGHVT; CDR2 reads SQSDAQ. The CDR3 totals 14 residues. The CDR3 loop reads CASRYRGGTDTQYF. CDR3 nucleotides: TGTGCCAGCAGGTACAGGGGGGGCACAGATACGCAGTATTTT.

The V and J genes are TRBV27 and TRBJ2-3; D gene unclear. The CDR3 has 14 amino acids. V was shortened by 2 bases and J by 0 bases, with 6 bases between the two germline ends. Per the germline V gene, CDR1 is MNHEY and CDR2 is SMNVEV (reference sequence). CDR3 region: CASSLRRSTDTQYF. The CDR3 DNA reads TGTGCCAGCAGTTTACGGCGGAGCACAGATACGCAGTATTTT.

The chain combines TRBV6-1 with TRBJ2-3, with unresolved D. V was trimmed by 5 bases and J by 5 bases, leaving 11 bases between them. The CDR3 consists of 13 residues. CDR1 is MNHNS, CDR2 SASEGT, per germline. The DNA of the CDR3 is TGTGCCAGCAGTTCCCTTCGAAGAGATACGCAGTATTTT. It specifies CASSSLRRDTQYF.

This clonotype has ten or more counts. The chain recombines TRBV9 with TRBJ2-3; 8 nucleotides agree with TRBD2. The CDR3 loop spans 16 amino acids. CDR1 and CDR2 (germline): SGDLS, YYNGEE. V dropped 0 bases and J dropped 2; count of bases not matched to a gene: 5. For the CDR3, the DNA is TGTGCCAGCAGCGTAGGAACTAGCGGTCTCACAGATACGCAGTATTTT. Encoded protein: CASSVGTSGLTDTQYF.

This clonotype has only a few counts. This rearrangement joins TRBV20-1 to TRBJ2-1; the D gene could be TRBD1 or TRBD2 (5 bases each). With the DNA end fitting TRBJ2-7 better, the J assignment may be wrong. The CDR3 is 14 residues long. Germline CDR1 reads DFQATT; CDR2 reads SNEGSKA (reference sequence). CDR3 loop: CSASGRGSYNEQYF. The CDR3 DNA is TGCAGTGCTAGCGGCCGGGGCTCCTACAATGAGCAGTACTTC.

This clonotype is classed as medium-sized. The chain couples TRBV28 to TRBJ2-5, with 12 bases identical to TRBD2. From germline, CDR1 is MDHEN and CDR2 SYDVKM. This CDR3 is 15 amino acids long. V shed 5 bases, J shed 7 bases, and the junction held 8 bases outside the gene matches. The CDR3 region has the DNA TGTGCCAGCAGTCCACCGACTAGCGGGGGAGGGACCCAGTACTTC. Translated: CASSPPTSGGGTQYF.

This clonotype was seen many times. This rearrangement joins TRBV27 to TRBJ2-7; D possibly corresponds to TRBD1 (6 bases). The germline CDR1 and CDR2 sequences are MNHEY and SMNVEV (reference sequence). Between the trimmed V and J ends, which lost 5 bases and 4 bases, there was a span of 18 bases. This CDR3 has 15 amino acids. CDR3 protein: CASSPRAIRGYEQYF. CDR3 in DNA: TGTGCCAGCAGTCCAAGGGCCATTAGGGGGTACGAGCAGTACTTC.

On this clonotype itself: Compared with germline, one end of the junction differs, possibly owing to a read error. The CDR3 reads CASSDGEFTEAFF. The CDR3, as DNA: TGTGCCAGCAGCGACGGGGAGTTCACTGAAGCTTTCTTC. J is TRBJ2-7 and V is TRBV6-6, with D maybe TRBD2 (5 bases). Germline V CDR1 and CDR2: MNHNY, SVGAGI (reference sequence). The CDR3 covers 13 residues.

This clonotype was counted many times. The chain carries TRBV12-3 or TRBV12-4 and TRBJ2-7; D is possibly TRBD2 (7 bases). The length of the CDR3 is 13 residues. V lost 5 bases to trimming and J lost 4 bases, with 12 bases between them. The CDR3 here is CASSQGTIYEQYF. CDR3 nucleotides: TGTGCCAGCAGTCAGGGGACTATATACGAGCAGTACTTC.

This clonotype was seen ten or more times. The chain joins TRBV6-1 to TRBJ1-5, with D possibly matching TRBD1 (5 bases). V was pared by 6 bases and J by 6 bases, with 24 bases between. CDR1 is MNHNS and CDR2 is SASEGT in the germline V gene. The CDR3 is 17 residues long. CDR3 in amino acids: CASSLGGDSGLFQPQHF. CDR3 nucleotides: TGTGCCAGCAGCCTTGGGGGGGACTCCGGGCTGTTTCAGCCCCAGCATTTT.

Turning to this clonotype: At one end the junction does not follow the germline gene, possibly because of a read error. The CDR3 region has the DNA TGTGCCAGCAGATCCGGACAGGGGGTTAATTCACCCCTCCACTTC. This translates into CASRSGQGVNSPLHF. The gene calls are TRBV7-6 and TRBJ2-5; the match to TRBD1 covers 10 bases. The germline V gene encodes CDR1 SGHVS and CDR2 FNYEAQ. This CDR3 contains 15 residues.

The chain joins TRBV6-1 to TRBJ2-4; 9 bases are shared with TRBD1. The end of the DNA fits TRBJ2-7 better, so the J call may be wrong. CDR3 length: 15 amino acids. CDR1 and CDR2 (germline): MNHNS, SASEGT. CDR3 nucleotides: TGTGCCAGCAGTGAAGGACAGGGGGGCTCCTACGAGCAGTACTTC. Protein product: CASSEGQGGSYEQYF.

The rearrangement uses TRBV10-3 and TRBJ2-1, with TRBD2 matching over 16 bases. The DNA end lines up better with TRBJ2-7; the J call may be wrong. Germline CDR1 and CDR2: ENHRY and SYGVKD. This CDR3 is built from 17 residues. CDR3 bases: TGTGCCATCAGTGAACTGGGACTAGCGGGAGGGAACGACGAGCAGTACTTC. This gives the protein CAISELGLAGGNDEQYF.

The chain uses TRBV28 and TRBJ2-5; D might be TRBD1 (5 bases). The better agreement between TRBJ2-7 and the DNA end casts doubt on the J call. The CDR3 is 12 amino acids. Germline-derived CDR1 and CDR2 are MDHEN and SYDVKM. CDR3 DNA sequence: TGTGCCAGCACAGGGTTTAACTACGAGCAGTACTTC. It is translated as CASTGFNYEQYF.

A note on this clonotype: This CDR3 fails to terminate in the conserved phenylalanine or tryptophan, so it likely reflects a read error. The limits of the CDR3 on the DNA are not certain, so only TCRdb's listed CDR3 is given. This rearrangement joins TRBV10-3 to TRBJ1-6; the table calls TRBD1, which could not be checked here. The CDR3 spans 17 amino acids, including both terminal residues. Germline lookup yields CDR1 ENHRY and CDR2 SYGVKD. The CDR3 region is CAISPQGVAGNEQYFGP.

This clonotype was detected ten times or more. V gene TRBV5-5 combines with J gene TRBJ2-5, with TRBD1 identical over 9 bases. The junction had 2 bases not matched to a gene; V was cut back by 2 bases and J by 3 bases. Looked up from germline, CDR1 is SGHKS and CDR2 is YYEKEE (reference sequence). The CDR3 has 14 amino acids. The CDR3 DNA is TGTGCCAGCAGCTTAGGGACAGGGAAAGAGACCCAGTACTTC. Translating it yields CASSLGTGKETQYF.

There are many counts of this clonotype. CDR3 residues: CASSLGRTSGYNEQFF. The CDR3 nucleotides read TGTGCCAGCAGCTTAGGCAGGACTAGCGGATACAATGAGCAGTTCTTC. J is TRBJ2-1 and V is TRBV7-2; 10 bases match TRBD2. Losses at the gene ends were 1 base for V and 4 bases for J; bases not matched to a gene: 4. This CDR3 spans 16 amino acids. CDR1 SGHTA and CDR2 FQGNSA come from the germline V gene.

This sequence joins TRBV5-6 and TRBJ1-6, with TRBD1 identical over 11 bases. Germline V CDR1 and CDR2: SGHDT, YYEEEE. CDR3 size: 14 residues. V shed 4 bases and J 13 bases; nucleotides not matched to a gene: 7. The CDR3 region has the DNA TGTGCCAGCAGCCTGGGACAGGGGGTTCCCCCCCTCCACTTT. Protein product: CASSLGQGVPPLHF.

This clonotype was recorded at least ten times. The chain links TRBV5-1 to TRBJ2-1; perhaps TRBD2 as D (6 bases). Deletions cut 0 bases from V and 8 bases from J, with 15 bases between. CDR1 is SGHRS and CDR2 is YFSETQ in the germline V gene. This CDR3 is 15 amino acids long. CDR3 sequence: CASSLAGTPRDEQFF. DNA for the CDR3: TGCGCCAGCAGCTTGGCCGGGACTCCTCGCGATGAGCAGTTCTTC.

The chain employs TRBV15 and TRBJ1-5, with 8 bases fitting TRBD1. The CDR3 consists of 16 residues. The V gene end was trimmed by 3 bases and the J gene end by 7 bases; junction bases not matched to a gene: 11. CDR1 is LNHNV and CDR2 is YYDKDF in the germline V gene (reference sequence). CDR3 DNA sequence: TGTGCCACCAGCAGGCGATCGCTGACAGGGGTCCAGCCCCAGCATTTT. Translating it yields CATSRRSLTGVQPQHF.